The 9 T cell receptor beta chains below were found in one sample sequenced in a study of beta chain features in type 1 diabetes (dated by TCRdb to the late 2010s). Library preparation was by the immunoSEQ multiplex PCR assay. The entire amount of isolated RNA was reverse transcribed using the High Capacity cDNA Reverse Transcription Kit, so the sequenced TCRB transcripts were expressed ones. TCRdb carries this immuneACCESS record with in-frame sequences only. Its versions omit some clonotypes, under half of them owing to an unresolved V gene in the studies checked, with the rest unexplained. Counted in this sample were approximately 160,000 clones; about 9.1% of them appeared once. The leading ten clones occupy around 2.5% of the sample. The sample consisted of central memory CD4+ T cells from blood. These receptors originate from a woman in her late teens or twenties in good health.

There are a few counts of this clone. The chain combines TRBV5-1 with TRBJ2-7; TRBD1 matches 7 bases. Germline V gives CDR1 SGHRS, CDR2 YFSETQ. V was clipped by 4 bases and J by 1 base; unmatched bases: 5. The CDR3 consists of 14 residues. The CDR3 sequence: CASSDRTGSYEQYF. As DNA, the CDR3 is TGCGCCAGCAGCGATCGGACAGGATCCTACGAGCAGTACTTC. The full variable domain, its missing parts supplied by reference TRBV5-1 and TRBJ2-7, is KAGVTQTPRYLIKTRGQQVTLSCSPISGHRSVSWYQQTPGQGLQFLFEYFSETQRNKGNFPGRFSGRQFSNSRSEMNVSTLELGDSALYLCASSDRTGSYEQYFGPGTRLTVT.

The chain links TRBV2 to TRBJ2-1; 16 nucleotides agree with TRBD2. The CDR3 contains 20 residues. The germline gives CDR1 SNHLY, CDR2 FYNNEI. J was trimmed by 1 base and V by 5 bases; bases with no gene match: 11. CDR3 DNA: TGTGCCAGCAGTCCACCGGGACTAGCGGGGGGGCTTCTTTCCTACAATGAGCAGTTCTTC. It yields the protein CASSPPGLAGGLLSYNEQFF.

This clone turned up a few times. V usage is TRBV29-1 and J usage is TRBJ2-3; D is perhaps TRBD1 (7 bases). The V end lost 3 bases, the J end lost 5 bases, and 18 bases lay between the germline ends. The CDR3 runs 15 residues. CDR1 is SQVTM, CDR2 ANQGSEA, per germline. The CDR3 DNA reads as TGCAGCGTTGACAAGGGGGCGCTGGGGGGAGATACGCAGTATTTT. This codes for CSVDKGALGGDTQYF.

This sequence joins TRBV7-9 and TRBJ2-1; the D gene is possibly TRBD1 (6 bases). The CDR3 has 14 amino acids. Germline V gene sequence: CDR1 SEHNR, CDR2 FQNEAQ (reference sequence). V was trimmed by 4 bases and J by 2 bases, leaving 9 bases between them. CDR3 nucleotide sequence: TGTGCCAGCAGCTCACAGGGTACCTACAATGAGCAGTTCTTC. Protein: CASSSQGTYNEQFF.

The sample holds many counts of this clone. The rearrangement links TRBV29-1 to TRBJ2-5; 11 bases map to TRBD1. The CDR3 runs to 14 residues. Germline lookup yields CDR1 SQVTM and CDR2 ANQGSEA. V lost 5 bases to trimming and J lost 9 bases; unmatched junction nucleotides: 11. In DNA, the CDR3 is TGCAGCGTTAGCCCAGGGACAGGGGGTGAGGCCCAGTACTTC. Its translation is CSVSPGTGGEAQYF. Filled out from reference TRBV29-1 and TRBJ2-5, the complete variable domain reads SAVISQKPSRDICQRGTSLTIQCQVDSQVTMMFWYRQQPGQSLTLIATANQGSEATYESGFVIDKFPISRPNLTFSTLTVSNMSPEDSSIYLCSVSPGTGGEAQYFGPGTRLLVL.

Only a few counts were recorded for this clone. This sequence joins TRBV2 and TRBJ1-5; D gene unclear. The CDR3 runs to 13 residues. Trimming stripped 3 bases from V and 4 bases from J, with 7 bases between. Germline assignment: CDR1 SNHLY and CDR2 FYNNEI. The DNA for the CDR3 is TGTGCCAGCAGTGACCAACTTAATCAGCCCCAGCATTTT. Residues: CASSDQLNQPQHF.

This clone has only a few counts. The chain recombines TRBV9 with TRBJ2-1, with D possibly matching TRBD2 (5 bases). Trimming removed 3 bases from V and 3 bases from J, with 19 bases in between. The CDR3 spans 17 residues. The germline gives CDR1 SGDLS, CDR2 YYNGEE. The CDR3: CASSESLTRSFYNEQFF. As DNA, the CDR3 is TGTGCCAGCAGCGAGAGCTTAACTAGGTCCTTCTACAATGAGCAGTTCTTC.

This clone was seen more than once but under ten times. CDR3 nucleotides: TGTGCCAGCGATTCAGGGCGAGGCGGGGAGCTGTTTTTT. It yields the protein CASDSGRGGELFF. The chain joins TRBV28 to TRBJ2-2; TRBD1 might be the D (5 bases). The CDR3 sequence is 13 residues long. The germline gives CDR1 MDHEN, CDR2 SYDVKM. With 8 bases removed from V and 7 bases from J, the gap between germline ends came to 14 bases.

The table lists this clone with a few counts. The chain uses TRBV25-1 and TRBJ2-5, with 7 bases that match TRBD1. The ends lost 4 bases at V and 0 bases at J; junction bases unmatched: 5. This CDR3 contains 15 residues. Looked up from germline, CDR1 is MGHDK and CDR2 is SYGVNS. The CDR3 coding sequence is TGTGCCAGCAGTGGTTCGACAGGGTACCAAGAGACCCAGTACTTC. Protein: CASSGSTGYQETQYF.